Listed below are T cell receptor beta chains from one sample, sequenced in a study of blood T cell repertoires in COVID-19. Libraries were prepared by immunoSEQ multiplex PCR; TCRdb keeps only in-frame clonotypes and omits some of them. The sample records tens of thousands of clones, 80% to 90% being singletons. The sequencing input was peripheral blood. Receptors originate from a woman between 50 and 59 years old with acute or convalescent COVID-19. Each CDR3 is given with its conserved first and last residue. The D gene is left open where the match is weak. Where a row states a size, it is once, few, many or the class of an expanded clone; other rows omit it.

TRBJ1-2,.,.,TRBV6-6,TGTGCCAGCAGTTACACACTAGTTTATGGCTACACCTTC,CASSYTLVYGYTF
TRBJ1-2,.,TRBD1,TRBV5-1,TGCGCCAGCAGTTTGGGACAGGGGCCCGTCTATGGCTACACCTTC,CASSLGQGPVYGYTF
TRBJ2-3,.,.,TRBV10-3,TGTGCCACAAGCGCGGGGGCGAGCACAGATACGCAGTATTTT,CATSAGASTDTQYF
TRBJ1-2,.,.,TRBV30,TGTGCCTGGAGCGCCCTCCAGGTTGGCTACACCTTC,CAWSALQVGYTF
TRBJ1-2,.,.,TRBV6-5,TGTGCCAGCGGTACTTATCATGGCTACACCTTC,CASGTYHGYTF
TRBJ2-2,.,TRBD2,TRBV9,TGTGCCAGCAGCGTAGAGGGGGGACTAGCGGGAGAGCTCGGCACCGGGGAGCTGTTTTTT,CASSVEGGLAGELGTGELFF
TRBJ1-2,.,.,TRBV20-1,TGCAGTGCTAGAGATATCCATGGCTACACCTTC,CSARDIHGYTF
TRBJ1-3,.,TRBD1,TRBV12-5,TGTGCTAGTGGCAACGTACAGGGGCATGGAAACACCATATATTTT,CASGNVQGHGNTIYF
TRBJ2-7,once,.,TRBV7-9,TGTGCCAGCAGCTTAGCAGGGGTCTACGAGCAGTACTTC,CASSLAGVYEQYF
TRBJ2-7,.,.,TRBV28,TGTGCCAGCAGTTTTGGGGCCCTGCTCGAGCAGTACTTC,CASSFGALLEQYF
TRBJ2-7,many,.,TRBV11-2,TGTGCCAGCAGCCTGGGGGCCGTGGTCTGGCAGTACTTC,CASSLGAVVWQYF
TRBJ1-6,.,.,TRBV7-6,TGTGCCAGCAGCCCTGAATGGGGACAAAATTCACCCCTCCACTTT,CASSPEWGQNSPLHF
TRBJ1-1,.,.,TRBV19,TGTGCCAGTACCCTATCAGGCAGGGCTGTTGAAGCTTTCTTT,CASTLSGRAVEAFF
TRBJ2-2,.,TRBD2,TRBV4-2,TGTGCCAGCAGCCAAGTAAGAGCCGGGCTAGCGGGGAACACCGGGGAGCTGTTTTTT,CASSQVRAGLAGNTGELFF
TRBJ2-3,.,TRBD2,TRBV11-2,TGTGCCAGCAGCTCAGAGTACGCGGGGGGGCCGGGTGATACGCAGTATTTT,CASSSEYAGGPGDTQYF
TRBJ1-6,.,TRBD1,TRBV5-4,TGTGCCAGCAGCGTATCCCAGGGGGCGGGGAATTCACCCCTCCACTTT,CASSVSQGAGNSPLHF
TRBJ2-1,.,.,TRBV5-5,TGTGCCAGCAGCTTGGTTAGCGGCAGCTCCTACAATGAGCAGTTCTTC,CASSLVSGSSYNEQFF
TRBJ1-2,.,.,TRBV7-2,TGTGCCAGCAGCTTGACAGAGCGCTATGGCTACACCTTC,CASSLTERYGYTF
TRBJ1-1,.,.,TRBV7-8,TGTGCCAGCAGCTCGAATCCGGGACTGACGAACACTGAAGCTTTCTTT,CASSSNPGLTNTEAFF
TRBJ1-2,.,.,TRBV5-1,TGCGCCAGCAGCCTGGGAGGGACTGATGGCTACACCTTC,CASSLGGTDGYTF
TRBJ2-7,.,TRBD2,TRBV28,TGTGCCAGTCTAACTAGCGGGCCTCCCTACGAGCAGTACTTC,CASLTSGPPYEQYF
TRBJ1-1,few,.,TRBV28,TGTGCCAGCCGTCAGGGAAACATGAACACTGAAGCTTTCTTT,CASRQGNMNTEAFF
TRBJ2-3,.,TRBD1,TRBV18,TGTGCCAGCTCACTCGGACAGGGGGCAGATACGCAGTATTTT,CASSLGQGADTQYF
TRBJ2-2,.,TRBD1,TRBV9,TGTGCCAGCAGCGCGACAGGACAGGGCACCGGGGAGCTGTTTTTT,CASSATGQGTGELFF
TRBJ2-3,.,.,TRBV5-1,TGCGCCAGCAGCTTCCACACAGATACGCAGTATTTT,CASSFHTDTQYF
TRBJ1-4,few,.,TRBV5-6,TGTGCCAGCAGCTCAGTTGCAACTAATGAAAAACTGTTTTTT,CASSSVATNEKLFF
TRBJ1-1,.,.,TRBV19,TGTGCCAGTAGGGGCCTTCGGGGGAAAGGCACTGAAGCTTTCTTT,CASRGLRGKGTEAFF
TRBJ1-4,.,TRBD1,TRBV5-1,TGCGCCAGCAGCTTGGGTGCGCAGGGGGATGAAAAACTGTTTTTT,CASSLGAQGDEKLFF
TRBJ1-1,.,TRBD1,TRBV7-3,TGTGCCAGCAGCACCCGACAGGGGGCGGTTACTGAAGCTTTCTTT,CASSTRQGAVTEAFF
TRBJ1-6,once,.,TRBV5-6,TGTGCCAGCAGCGAACCACAAGTGGCCCACTCACCCCTCCACTTT,CASSEPQVAHSPLHF
TRBJ1-4,.,TRBD1,TRBV7-9,TGTGCCAGCAGCCCCACAGGGGGTATAAGTGAAAAACTGTTTTTT,CASSPTGGISEKLFF
TRBJ1-2,.,.,TRBV19,TGTGCCAGTAGTATCCTGTATTCTGGGCCTAACTATGGCTACACCTTC,CASSILYSGPNYGYTF
TRBJ1-1,.,.,TRBV6-5,TGTGCCAGCAGTTACCAACGGGGGGTGGGAACTGAAGCTTTCTTT,CASSYQRGVGTEAFF
TRBJ2-3,.,.,TRBV7-2,TGTGCCAGCAGCTTAGAGCGGAGAACAGATACGCAGTATTTT,CASSLERRTDTQYF
TRBJ1-5,.,TRBD1,TRBV2,TGTGCCAGCAGTTATTACAGGGGAAGCAATCAGCCCCAGCATTTT,CASSYYRGSNQPQHF
TRBJ2-2,.,.,TRBV7-6,TGTGCCAGCAGCCCCGGACAGAACACCGGGGAGCTGTTTTTT,CASSPGQNTGELFF
TRBJ1-6,.,TRBD1,TRBV27,TGTGCCAGCAGTTCGAACCGGGACAGCCTGGTACCGTTGAATTCACCCCTCCACTTT,CASSSNRDSLVPLNSPLHF
TRBJ2-7,.,.,TRBV24-1,TGTGCCACCGCGGGACAGAGCTACGAGCAGTACTTC,CATAGQSYEQYF
TRBJ1-1,.,.,TRBV19,TGTGCCAGTAGTATCGGGGTTGGGCATGAAGCTTTCTTT,CASSIGVGHEAFF
TRBJ1-5,.,.,TRBV7-8,TGTGCCAGCAGCTTAGTACTGAATAGCAATCAGCCCCAGCATTTT,CASSLVLNSNQPQHF
TRBJ1-5,.,TRBD1,TRBV30,TGTGCCTGGCAGGGACAGACAAATCAGCCCCAGCATTTT,CAWQGQTNQPQHF
TRBJ1-1,.,.,TRBV7-2,TGTGCCAGCAGCTTAAGCAAGAACACTGAAGCTTTCTTT,CASSLSKNTEAFF
TRBJ1-1,.,.,TRBV6-5,TGTGCCAGCAGCGCTCGGGAGGGGACCGGAGCTTTCTTT,CASSAREGTGAFF
TRBJ1-1,.,TRBD1,TRBV27,TGTGCCAGCAGTTTAGGGACAGGGGGAACTGAAGCTTTCTTT,CASSLGTGGTEAFF
TRBJ2-7,once,.,TRBV19,TGTGCCTCCAGCGACGGTTCGGGCGGGGTCACCTACGAGCAGTACTTC,CASSDGSGGVTYEQYF
TRBJ1-2,once,.,TRBV30,TGTGCCTGGAGCCCTCAGGCCTATGGCTACACCTTC,CAWSPQAYGYTF
TRBJ2-5,.,.,TRBV28,TGTGCCAGCACCCCCTGGGCGCAGCAAGAGACCCAGTACTTC,CASTPWAQQETQYF
TRBJ1-4,.,.,TRBV6-1,TGTGCCAGCAGTGGAAAGGGGCAAGCAACTAATGAAAAACTGTTTTTT,CASSGKGQATNEKLFF
TRBJ1-2,.,.,TRBV13,TGTGCCAGCAGTACAGCCGGGAGGCCCTATGGCTACACCTTC,CASSTAGRPYGYTF
TRBJ2-1,.,TRBD2,TRBV2,TGTGCCAGCAGTGAAGTTAGCGGGAGCCGGTACAATGAGCAGTTCTTC,CASSEVSGSRYNEQFF
TRBJ1-3,few,TRBD1,TRBV30,TGTGCCTGGAGTGGGGCCTACAGGGGTTCCTCTGGAAACACCATATATTTT,CAWSGAYRGSSGNTIYF
TRBJ1-2,.,.,TRBV7-9,TGTGCCAGCAGCTTAGGAGGGACACCTAACTATGGCTACACCTTC,CASSLGGTPNYGYTF
TRBJ2-5,.,.,TRBV20-1,TGCAGTGCTAGTATAACAGCTCAAGAGACCCAGTACTTC,CSASITAQETQYF
TRBJ1-5,.,.,TRBV5-5,TGTGCCAGCAGTCCGACGACAGAGAATCAGCCCCAGCATTTT,CASSPTTENQPQHF
TRBJ2-2,few,.,TRBV5-6,TGTGCCAGCAGCTTGACCACCGGGACAAAAAACACCGGGGAGCTGTTTTTT,CASSLTTGTKNTGELFF